This paragraph covers one T cell receptor beta chain sequence. Its antigen is undetermined. J lost 6 bases, V lost 4 bases, and 13 bases had no gene match. CDR3 length: 16 amino acids. This entry is derived from a study of PD-L1 blockade in urothelial cancer. Sequenced by immunoSEQ multiplex PCR; TCRdb stores in-frame clones only, minus some. This repertoire shows 80,000 to 90,000 clones, more than 75% found once; its top ten account for about an eighth. Time point described: pretreatment peripheral blood. Study-wide results and limits: Pretreatment clonality of the blood TCR repertoire below the median was predictive of superior survival.

The TCR originated in a man in his sixties with urothelial cancer. The sample in question was PBMCs, obtained around atezolizumab (anti-PD-L1) treatment. This chain uses TRBV23-1 with TRBJ2-7; 9 positions match TRBD2. TRBV23-1 is designated an ORF whose function remains uncertain. The CDR3 protein is CASSPILAGERREQYF. CDR3 sequence (DNA): TGCGCCAGCAGTCCGATCTTAGCGGGAGAGCGTCGCGAGCAGTACTTC.